This TCR beta chain was observed in a study of CD8+CD57+ T cells in acquired aplastic anemia. TCR beta VDJ and CDR3 profiles were obtained from a genomic DNA template. TCRdb fed the reads into MiXCR, producing one record per CDR3 protein. The table has about 190,000 distinct CDR3 sequences, 64% seen once. V lost 7 bases, J lost 1 base, and 8 bases lay in between. CDR1 is SGDLS and CDR2 is YYNGEE in the germline V gene. The CDR3 length is 12 residues. This clonotype appeared many times. V is TRBV9 and J is TRBJ1-1; D is uncertain. This TCR was recovered from a human donor with severe aplastic anemia or a healthy control (not recorded which). Sequenced sample: sorted CD4+, CD8+, or CD8+CD57+ T cells (not recorded which) from PBMCs. The CDR3 region has the DNA TGTGCCAGCGGCAAGTCGAACACTGAAGCTTTCTTT. Its protein product is CASGKSNTEAFF. The entire variable domain, with the rest obtained from reference TRBV9 and TRBJ1-1, is as follows: DSGVTQTPKHLITATGQRVTLRCSPRSGDLSVYWYQQSLDQGLQFLIQYYNGEERAKGNILERFSAQQFPDLHSELNLSSLELGDSALYFCASGKSNTEAFFGQGTRLTVV.